One sample yielded the 24 T cell receptor delta chains listed below, sequenced in a study of γδ T cells in repeated Plasmodium falciparum infection. Vgamma9/Vdelta2+ and Vdelta2-negative gammadelta T cells were flow-sorted from PBMC for bulk sequencing. TCRdb made new clone calls on the multiplex PCR reads using CATT. The profile covers approximately 90,000 delta-chain clones, with less than 1% appearing a single time and roughly 9.5% taken by the ten largest. The sample was gamma-delta T cells from blood. These receptors all come from a pool of human donors (malaria-infected and uninfected, not separated).

There are a few counts of this clone. A far larger clone is off by one base, so a read error is likely. Other nucleotide sequences from this sample produce the same CDR3. The chain has TRDV2 and TRDJ1; D gene unclear. TCRdb carries no J gene annotation; the J gene was assigned here by matching the DNA with germline. Germline loops: CDR1 GEAIGNYY, CDR2 EKD. There are 16 residues in the CDR3. V gave up 0 bases and J gave up 1 base, with 14 bases separating them. The CDR3 here is CACDTGLPRGTDKLIF. CDR3 sequence (DNA): TGTGCCTGTGACACCGGCTTGCCCAGGGGCACCGATAAACTCATCTTT.

In the case of this clone: This probably arose from a read error, given a far larger clone one base away. Other nucleotide sequences from this sample produce the same CDR3. The CDR3: CALGEPTILGDLPSDKLIF. The CDR3 DNA follows: TGTGCTCTTGGAGAACCCACTATTCTGGGGGATCTACCTTCCGATAAACTCATCTTT. V gene TRDV1 combines with J gene TRDJ1; 9 positions match TRDD3. Per germline, CDR1 TSWWSYY and CDR2 QGS. The CDR3 sequence is 19 residues long.

This clone showed up just a few times. The protein TCRdb lists belongs to a much larger clone and differs from this DNA's translation at residue 14, which points to a read error; the protein shown is made from the DNA. The V call is TRDV1, the J call TRDJ1; 7 bases match TRDD2. This CDR3 contains 25 residues. From germline, CDR1 is TSWWSYY and CDR2 QGS. J was trimmed by 1 base and V by 3 bases; bases with no gene match: 35. The CDR3 loop is CALGDLRPIPTRMERAYNSTDKLIF. The CDR3 DNA is TGTGCTCTTGGGGACTTAAGGCCCATTCCTACGAGAATGGAGAGGGCTTATAACTCCACCGATAAACTCATCTTT.

This clone was observed a few times. A read error likely explains why the TCRdb protein, taken from a much larger clone, differs from this DNA's translation at residue 19; the protein shown is translated from the DNA. The rearrangement links TRDV1 to TRDJ1; D possibly uses TRDD2 or TRDD3 (9 bases each). There are 22 residues in the CDR3. In germline, CDR1 is TSWWSYY, CDR2 QGS. V was trimmed by 3 bases and J by 10 bases, leaving 42 bases between them. In nucleotides, the CDR3 is TGTGCTCTTGGGGACCCCTGCCACCTTCCTACCCCATGGGGGATATTAGGGGAGTTACTCATCTTT. Translation gives CALGDPCHLPTPWGILGELLIF.

There are a few counts of this clone. The mismatch at residue 10 between this DNA's translation and the TCRdb protein of a much larger clone likely reflects a read error; the protein shown is translated from the DNA. The chain links TRDV2 to TRDJ2, with D maybe TRDD3 (6 bases). Here the J gene was assigned by germline matching of the DNA, as TCRdb has none. V was shortened by 1 base and J by 4 bases, with 21 bases between the two germline ends. In germline, CDR1 is GEAIGNYY, CDR2 EKD. This CDR3 has 18 residues. For the CDR3, the DNA is TGTGCCTGTGACACTCTTGAGGGGGACAGTCACTCGACAGCACAACTCTTCTTT. This sequence encodes CACDTLEGDSHSTAQLFF.

Regarding this clone: TCRdb attributes to this sequence the protein of a much larger clone, which differs from the DNA translation at residue 10; a read error is likely, and the protein displayed is translated from the DNA. This chain connects TRDV2 to TRDJ1; maybe TRDD3 (5 bases). The J gene, left out of TCRdb, was set here by checking the DNA against germline. Germline CDR1 and CDR2: GEAIGNYY and EKD. The germline V and J ends were trimmed by 0 bases and 1 base, with 14 bases remaining between them. This CDR3 has 16 residues. DNA for the CDR3: TGTGCCTGTGACACCGTGGGGAGGGGGTGCACCGATAAACTCATCTTT. Translation gives CACDTVGRGCTDKLIF.

Concerning this clone: This likely stems from a read error, as it lies one base from a far larger clone. Other nucleotide sequences from this sample produce the same CDR3. J is TRDJ1 and V is TRDV1; perhaps TRDD2 as D (6 bases). Since TCRdb gives no J gene, matching the DNA to germline was used here to assign it. The CDR3 has 22 residues. Germline V CDR1 and CDR2: TSWWSYY, QGS. Between the trimmed V and J ends, which lost 5 bases and 0 bases, there was a span of 34 bases. The CDR3 nucleotides are TGTGCTCTTGGGAAAGGGCGGTTCCTAGCGGGTGGGGACACCGGGTACACCGATAAACTCATCTTT. It codes for CALGKGRFLAGGDTGYTDKLIF.

This clone has just a few counts. A read error likely explains this, since a far larger clone differs by one base. The same CDR3 is also encoded by other DNA sequences in this sample. V and J are TRDV1 and TRDJ1; D gene uncertain. TCRdb gives no J gene; it was assigned here by matching the DNA to germline. V was clipped by 6 bases and J by 1 base, with 15 bases between them. CDR1 is TSWWSYY and CDR2 is QGS in the germline V gene. The CDR3 is 15 amino acids. The CDR3 protein is CALGERKRLTDKLIF. CDR3 coding DNA: TGTGCTCTTGGAGAAAGGAAGCGTCTCACCGATAAACTCATCTTT.

To note about this clone: The TCRdb record carries a much larger clone's protein, which differs from this DNA's translation at residue 7; a read error is the likely cause, and the protein listed here is the DNA translation. The gene calls are TRDV1 and TRDJ1, with 10 bases that match TRDD3. TCRdb offers no J gene call, so here the DNA was matched to germline to obtain one. This CDR3 is 22 amino acids long. After removal of 1 base from V and 2 bases from J, the junction contained 22 bases not matched to a gene. The germline V gene encodes CDR1 TSWWSYY and CDR2 QGS. CDR3 amino acids: CALGEPLGGYMFVLGDTDKLIF. In DNA, the CDR3 is TGTGCTCTTGGGGAACCCTTGGGCGGCTACATGTTCGTACTGGGGGATACCGATAAACTCATCTTT.

Note on this clone: A far more abundant clone sits one base away, making this likely a read error. Distinct nucleotide sequences in the sample also encode this CDR3. The rearrangement joins TRDV2 to TRDJ1; 8 positions agree with TRDD3. Here the J gene came from matching the DNA to germline, since TCRdb omits it. The CDR3 covers 16 residues. Germline loops: CDR1 GEAIGNYY, CDR2 EKD. The CDR3 sequence is CACDTLGGTYTDKLIF. CDR3 bases: TGTGCCTGTGACACACTGGGGGGGACGTACACTGATAAACTCATCTTT.

In its sample, this clone was seen a few times. With a far larger clone one base away, a read error is the likely cause. Distinct nucleotide sequences in the sample also encode this CDR3. The V and J genes are TRDV2 and TRDJ1; 7 bases line up with TRDD3. Germline matching of the DNA provided the J gene here, since TCRdb leaves it blank. CDR3 length: 18 amino acids. The junction had 13 bases not matched to a gene; V was cut back by 1 base and J by 0 bases. Germline-derived CDR1 and CDR2 are GEAIGNYY and EKD. The DNA for the CDR3 is TGTGCCTGTGACACGCTGGGGGCTGAGAACCTGTACACCGATAAACTCATCTTT. Its translation is CACDTLGAENLYTDKLIF.

Concerning this clone: TCRdb lists the protein of a much larger clone for this DNA, which differs at residue 8, so this is likely a read error; the protein given here is translated from the DNA itself. The V and J genes are TRDV2 and TRDJ4; TRDD3 aligns across 8 bases. TCRdb gives no J gene; it was assigned here by matching the DNA to germline. The CDR3 runs to 16 residues. Per germline, CDR1 GEAIGNYY and CDR2 EKD. Unmatched junction bases numbered 11, after V lost 1 base and J lost 2 bases. CDR3 in DNA: TGTGCCTGTGACACAAAGGCTGCCGGGGATACTAGACCCCTGATCTTT. It specifies CACDTKAAGDTRPLIF.

This clone was observed a handful of times. It is likely a read error: a sequence one base away is far more abundant. At the DNA level, this CDR3 is encoded by other sequences in the same sample as well. The chain carries TRDV1 and TRDJ1, with 12 bases matching TRDD3. The J gene is absent in TCRdb and was assigned here via DNA matching to germline. The CDR3 loop spans 19 amino acids. Germline loops: CDR1 TSWWSYY, CDR2 QGS. The CDR3 region is CALGELVRILGDTGDKLIF. Here the CDR3 DNA reads TGTGCCCTTGGGGAACTGGTCCGAATACTGGGGGATACCGGGGATAAACTCATCTTT.

This clone was found a few times. A far more abundant clone sits one base away, making this likely a read error. Additional DNA sequences in this sample encode the identical CDR3. V and J are TRDV2 and TRDJ1, with 7 bases lining up with TRDD3. After removal of 4 bases from V and 3 bases from J, the junction contained 16 bases not matched to a gene. The CDR3 spans 17 residues. The V gene's germline CDR1 is GEAIGNYY and CDR2 EKD. The CDR3 bases are TGTGCCTGTGAAAATATGACGAGGGGGATCCCACCCGATAAACTCATCTTT. This gives the protein CACENMTRGIPPDKLIF.

Only a few counts were recorded for this clone. With a far larger clone one base away, a read error is the likely cause. Other DNA sequences of this sample code for an identical CDR3. No J gene was assigned, while the V gene was called as TRDV2; TRDD3 was called by the table and not checked on the DNA. The germline gives CDR1 GEAIGNYY, CDR2 EKD. The CDR3 extends over 19 amino acids. The CDR3 region is CACDTLGHTGGWYTDKLIF. In nucleotides, the CDR3 is TGTGCCTGTGACACCTTGGGCCATACTGGGGGATGGTACACCGATAAACTCATCTTC.

This clone has more than one count but fewer than ten. TCRdb pairs this DNA with a much larger clone's protein that differs at residue 8, likely a read error; the protein shown was translated from the DNA. The chain combines TRDV1 with TRDJ1; possible D gene TRDD3, 6 bases. The J gene is not listed in TCRdb, so it was assigned here from a DNA match to germline. Trimming stripped 0 bases from V and 0 bases from J, with 29 bases between. The CDR3 covers 22 residues. Looked up from germline, CDR1 is TSWWSYY and CDR2 is QGS. This CDR3 is CALGELPPHWAKPLHYTDKLIF. Here the CDR3 DNA reads TGTGCTCTTGGGGAACTTCCCCCTCACTGGGCCAAACCCCTCCATTACACCGATAAACTCATCTTT.

This clone appeared many times. This DNA's translation differs at residue 7 from TCRdb's protein, which comes from a much larger clone; a read error is likely, and the protein shown is translated from the DNA. V usage is TRDV2 and J usage is TRDJ1; 13 nucleotides match TRDD3. In the absence of a J gene in TCRdb, the DNA was matched to germline to assign it here. The germline gives CDR1 GEAIGNYY, CDR2 EKD. The V segment lost 0 bases and the J segment 2 bases; nucleotides outside the gene matches: 8. CDR3 length equals 18 residues. CDR3 coding DNA: TGTGCCTGTGACACCTTGATACTGGGGGATACGAAGACCGATAAACTCATCTTT. Residues: CACDTLILGDTKTDKLIF.

This clone was picked up a small number of times. The protein held in TCRdb is that of a much larger clone and does not match this DNA's translation at residue 14, likely because of a read error; the protein shown is translated from the DNA. J is TRDJ1 and V is TRDV1, with TRDD3 matching 7 bases. Here the J gene was assigned by germline matching of the DNA, as TCRdb has none. CDR1 is TSWWSYY and CDR2 is QGS in the germline V gene. The trim removed 2 bases at V and 0 bases at J, leaving 27 bases unmatched. CDR3 length: 23 residues. The CDR3 sequence is CALGERGPTGPWGVRGYTDKLIF. The DNA for the CDR3 is TGTGCTCTTGGGGAAAGAGGACCTACAGGACCCTGGGGGGTACGCGGGTACACCGATAAACTCATCTTT.

As for this clone: The TCRdb protein, from a much larger clone, departs from this DNA's translation at residue 14, likely by read error; the protein shown derives from the DNA. This chain connects TRDV2 to TRDJ3; D is unclear. TCRdb records no J gene; here it was assigned by comparing the DNA to germline. The V end was cut by 3 bases, the J end by 2 bases, with 34 bases between. The CDR3 loop spans 24 amino acids. Germline V CDR1 and CDR2: GEAIGNYY, EKD. The CDR3 loop reads CACDPGFPKRFKDAITWDTRQMFF. The CDR3 DNA reads as TGTGCCTGTGACCCCGGGTTCCCTAAGCGGTTTAAGGATGCTATCACCTGGGACACCCGACAGATGTTTTTC.

A remark on this clone: TCRdb lists the protein of a much larger clone for this DNA, which differs at residue 11, so this is likely a read error; the protein given here is translated from the DNA itself. V gene TRDV1 combines with J gene TRDJ1, with a possible D match to TRDD3 (6 bases). The J gene was missing in TCRdb and was found by matching the end of the DNA to germline. The CDR3 sequence is 19 residues long. Trimming took 1 base from V and 0 from J, leaving 21 bases between them. From germline, CDR1 is TSWWSYY and CDR2 QGS. The CDR3, as DNA: TGTGCTCTTGGGGAACACCCCTACTTGGGGGTGGTTTACACCGATAAACTCATCTTT. Its protein is CALGEHPYLGVVYTDKLIF.

For this clone: TCRdb attributes to this sequence the protein of a much larger clone, which differs from the DNA translation at residue 11; a read error is likely, and the protein displayed is translated from the DNA. The chain uses TRDV2 and TRDJ1; the match to TRDD3 covers 10 bases. Germline V gene sequence: CDR1 GEAIGNYY, CDR2 EKD. The CDR3 covers 21 residues. With V trimmed by 0 bases and J by 1 base, 19 bases remained unmatched. This chain's CDR3 is CACDTVLLGDERGRSTDKLIF. The CDR3 region has the DNA TGTGCCTGTGACACCGTTCTACTGGGGGATGAAAGGGGTCGGAGCACCGATAAACTCATCTTT.

Notes on this clone: One base separates it from a far larger clone, so it is likely a read error. This same CDR3 is encoded by further DNA sequences in the sample. This chain links TRDV1 with TRDJ1, with 8 bases fitting TRDD3. Since TCRdb gives no J gene, matching the DNA to germline was used here to assign it. CDR3 length equals 16 residues. Germline CDR1 and CDR2: TSWWSYY and QGS. The CDR3 here is CALGEFGGSYTDKLIF. CDR3 DNA sequence: TGTGCTCTTGGGGAATTTGGGGGATCCTACACCGACAAACTCATCTTT.

This clone has only a few counts. TCRdb records a much larger clone's protein for this DNA, with a difference at residue 9 that likely arises from a read error; the protein given is the translation of the DNA. V is TRDV1 and J is TRDJ1; TRDD3 agrees at 9 bases. The CDR3 loop spans 22 amino acids. Germline values: CDR1 TSWWSYY, CDR2 QGS. The V gene end was trimmed by 1 base and the J gene end by 0 bases; junction bases not matched to a gene: 21. The CDR3 is CALGEQGLRRGRGIPYTDKLIF. In DNA, the CDR3 is TGTGCTCTTGGGGAACAGGGATTAAGGCGAGGGAGGGGGATACCGTACACCGATAAACTCATCTTT.

The sample holds a few counts of this clone. The protein TCRdb gives is from a much larger clone and does not agree with this DNA's translation at residue 4, likely a read error; the protein shown here comes from the DNA. TRDV2 is the V gene, and the J gene was not called; the table's TRDD3 call for D was not verified on the DNA. Germline assignment: CDR1 GEAIGNYY and CDR2 EKD. The CDR3 runs 14 residues. The CDR3 loop reads CACGTVLGDTGLIF. In DNA, the CDR3 is TGTGCCTGTGGCACCGTACTGGGGGATACGGGGCTCATCTTT.